One and the same sample provided the 9 T cell receptor beta chains below, sequenced in a study of cytomegalovirus exposure and HLA in healthy donors. Some clones are missing from TCRdb's copy, which holds only in-frame ones; the method was immunoSEQ multiplex PCR. The sample records about 64,000 clones, around 89% being singletons. The sequencing input was PBMCs. All receptors come from a woman under 30 in good health and CMV-seronegative.

This chain connects TRBV21-1 to TRBJ1-1; the table assigns TRBD1, which was not confirmed against the DNA. TRBV21-1 is a known pseudogene. This CDR3 is built from 16 residues. CDR3 in amino acids: CASSKAGQGVGTEAFF. Written as DNA, the CDR3 is TGTGCCAGCAGCAAAGCGGGACAGGGGGTCGGCACTGAAGCTTTCTTT.

This clone was seen only a few times. This rearrangement joins TRBV19 to TRBJ2-3, with D possibly TRBD2 on 5 matching bases. Germline loops: CDR1 LNHDA, CDR2 SQIVND (reference sequence). This CDR3 spans 12 amino acids. With 6 bases removed from V and 6 bases from J, the gap between germline ends came to 10 bases. CDR3 amino acids: CASSRGWDTQYF. CDR3 sequence (DNA): TGTGCCAGTAGCCGGGGTTGGGATACGCAGTATTTT.

The chain recombines TRBV25-1 with TRBJ2-3; TRBD1 might be the D (6 bases). Germline V lookup: CDR1 MGHDK, CDR2 SYGVNS. The CDR3 loop spans 16 amino acids. The V gene lost 0 bases and the J gene lost 2 bases, with 12 bases spanning the gap. The CDR3 sequence is CASSEYGDRITDTQYF. CDR3 DNA sequence: TGTGCCAGCAGTGAATATGGAGACAGGATCACAGATACGCAGTATTTT.

V usage is TRBV6-6 and J usage is TRBJ2-1, with 11 bases matching TRBD2. This CDR3 has 16 amino acids. Germline CDR1 and CDR2: MNHNY and SVGAGI (reference sequence). V was clipped by 6 bases and J by 2 bases; unmatched bases: 6. The CDR3: CASRENSGRAYNEQFF. The CDR3 region has the DNA TGTGCCAGCAGAGAAAATAGCGGGAGGGCCTACAATGAGCAGTTCTTC.

CDR3 protein: CASSDPGGAGELFF. The CDR3 bases are TGTGCCAGCAGCGATCCGGGTGGAGCCGGGGAGCTGTTTTTT. V is TRBV6-6 and J is TRBJ2-2; D unresolved. The CDR3 runs to 14 residues. CDR1 is MNHNY, CDR2 SVGAGI, per germline (reference sequence). Trimming pared 6 bases from V and 6 bases from J, leaving 14 bases between.

This clone was counted once. V is TRBV27 and J is TRBJ2-5, with 9 bases matching TRBD1. The germline gives CDR1 MNHEY, CDR2 SMNVEV (reference sequence). The CDR3 spans 17 residues. V lost 5 bases to trimming and J lost 1 base; unmatched junction nucleotides: 11. The CDR3 spells CASSPRTGVGPQETQYF. The DNA of the CDR3 is TGTGCCAGCAGTCCCCGGACAGGGGTGGGTCCCCAAGAGACCCAGTACTTC.

This chain connects TRBV9 to TRBJ2-3, with 10 bases matching TRBD2. This CDR3 region has 16 residues. V lost 3 bases, J lost 2 bases, and 6 bases stayed unmatched. Germline V gives CDR1 SGDLS, CDR2 YYNGEE. In nucleotides, the CDR3 is TGTGCCAGCAGCGGATTAGCGGGAGGATTCACAGATACGCAGTATTTT. Translated: CASSGLAGGFTDTQYF.

The rearrangement joins TRBV7-9 to TRBJ2-7; weak D call: TRBD1 (7 bases). Germline-derived CDR1 and CDR2 are SEHNR and FQNEAQ (reference sequence). This CDR3 is 16 amino acids long. The V end lost 4 bases, the J end lost 4 bases, and 20 bases lay between the germline ends. CDR3 protein: CASSWDETGRRYEQYF. DNA of the CDR3: TGTGCCAGCAGCTGGGATGAGACAGGGAGGAGATACGAGCAGTACTTC.

This sequence joins TRBV7-9 and TRBJ2-1, with 9 bases fitting TRBD2. Germline lookup yields CDR1 SEHNR and CDR2 FQNEAQ (reference sequence). The ends lost 3 bases at V and 0 bases at J; junction bases unmatched: 0. This CDR3 region has 15 residues. In DNA, the CDR3 is TGTGCCAGCAGCTTTAGCGGGGGCTCCTACAATGAGCAGTTCTTC. Residues: CASSFSGGSYNEQFF.